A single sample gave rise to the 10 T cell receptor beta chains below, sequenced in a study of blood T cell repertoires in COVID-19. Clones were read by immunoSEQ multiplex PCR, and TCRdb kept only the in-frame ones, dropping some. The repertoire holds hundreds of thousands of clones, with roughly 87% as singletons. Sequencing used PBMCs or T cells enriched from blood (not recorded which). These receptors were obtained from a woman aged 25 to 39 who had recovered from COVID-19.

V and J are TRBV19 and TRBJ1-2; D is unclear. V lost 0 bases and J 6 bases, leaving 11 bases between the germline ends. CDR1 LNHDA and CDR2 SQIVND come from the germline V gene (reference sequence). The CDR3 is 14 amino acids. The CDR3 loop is CASSIDLWSDGYTF. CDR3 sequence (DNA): TGTGCCAGTAGTATAGATCTGTGGTCGGATGGCTACACCTTC.

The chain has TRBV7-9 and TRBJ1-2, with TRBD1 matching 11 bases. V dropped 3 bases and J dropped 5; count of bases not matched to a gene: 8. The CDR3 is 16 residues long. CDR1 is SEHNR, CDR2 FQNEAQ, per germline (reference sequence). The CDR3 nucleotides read TGTGCCAGCAGCTTTAACCGGGACAGGGGGTTGTATGGCTACACCTTC. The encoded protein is CASSFNRDRGLYGYTF.

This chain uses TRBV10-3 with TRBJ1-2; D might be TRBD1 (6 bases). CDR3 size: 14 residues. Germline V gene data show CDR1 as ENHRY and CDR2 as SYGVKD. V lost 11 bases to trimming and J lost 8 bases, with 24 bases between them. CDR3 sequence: CAVPTGPITGGYTF. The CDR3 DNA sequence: TGTGCCGTTCCGACAGGACCGATAACCGGGGGCTACACCTTC.

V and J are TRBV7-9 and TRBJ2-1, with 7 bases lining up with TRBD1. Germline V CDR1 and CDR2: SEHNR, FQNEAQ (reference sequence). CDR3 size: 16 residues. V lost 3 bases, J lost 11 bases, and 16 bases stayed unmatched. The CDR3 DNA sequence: TGTGCCAGCAGCTTCGCCGGGACAGACAGAGGATGCAAGCAGTTCTTC. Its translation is CASSFAGTDRGCKQFF.

CDR3 region: CASSSQGGTEAFF. In nucleotides, the CDR3 is TGTGCCAGCAGCTCCCAAGGAGGCACTGAAGCTTTCTTT. The rearrangement uses TRBV9 and TRBJ1-1; D gene ambiguous. The CDR3 covers 13 residues. Trimming removed 4 bases at V and 4 bases at J, with 11 bases between. The V gene's germline CDR1 is SGDLS and CDR2 YYNGEE. The variable domain in full, with the rest retrieved from reference TRBV9 and TRBJ1-1, is DSGVTQTPKHLITATGQRVTLRCSPRSGDLSVYWYQQSLDQGLQFLIQYYNGEERAKGNILERFSAQQFPDLHSELNLSSLELGDSALYFCASSSQGGTEAFFGQGTRLTVV.

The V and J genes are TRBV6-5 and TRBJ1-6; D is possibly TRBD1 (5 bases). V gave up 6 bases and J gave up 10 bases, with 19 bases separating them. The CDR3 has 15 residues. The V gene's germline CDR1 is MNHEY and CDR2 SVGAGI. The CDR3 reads CASSTGGGVLSPLHF. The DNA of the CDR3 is TGTGCCAGCAGCACCGGGGGTGGGGTATTATCACCCCTCCACTTT.

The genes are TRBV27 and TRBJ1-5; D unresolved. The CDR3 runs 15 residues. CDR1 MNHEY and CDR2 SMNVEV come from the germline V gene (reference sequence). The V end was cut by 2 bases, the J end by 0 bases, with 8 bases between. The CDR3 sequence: CASSLGSGSNQPQHF. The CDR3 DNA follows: TGTGCCAGCAGTTTAGGGAGCGGTAGCAATCAGCCCCAGCATTTT.

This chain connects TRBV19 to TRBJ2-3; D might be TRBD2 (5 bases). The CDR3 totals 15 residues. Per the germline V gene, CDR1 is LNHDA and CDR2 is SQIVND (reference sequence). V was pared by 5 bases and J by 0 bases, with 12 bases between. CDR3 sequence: CASSVLATSTDTQYF. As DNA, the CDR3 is TGTGCCAGTAGTGTGTTAGCGACTAGCACAGATACGCAGTATTTT.

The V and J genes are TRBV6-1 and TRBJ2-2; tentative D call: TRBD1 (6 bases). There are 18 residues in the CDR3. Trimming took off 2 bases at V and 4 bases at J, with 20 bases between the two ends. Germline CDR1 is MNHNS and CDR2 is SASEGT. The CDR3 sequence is CASSERIFSIGGTGELFF. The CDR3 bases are TGTGCCAGCAGTGAAAGAATCTTTAGTATAGGGGGCACCGGGGAGCTGTTTTTT.

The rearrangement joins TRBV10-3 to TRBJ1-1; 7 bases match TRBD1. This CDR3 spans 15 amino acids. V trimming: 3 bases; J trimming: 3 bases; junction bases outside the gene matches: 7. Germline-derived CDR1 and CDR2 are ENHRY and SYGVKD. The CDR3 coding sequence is TGTGCCATCAGTGATTGGGCCGGGACAGACACTGAAGCTTTCTTT. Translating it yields CAISDWAGTDTEAFF.